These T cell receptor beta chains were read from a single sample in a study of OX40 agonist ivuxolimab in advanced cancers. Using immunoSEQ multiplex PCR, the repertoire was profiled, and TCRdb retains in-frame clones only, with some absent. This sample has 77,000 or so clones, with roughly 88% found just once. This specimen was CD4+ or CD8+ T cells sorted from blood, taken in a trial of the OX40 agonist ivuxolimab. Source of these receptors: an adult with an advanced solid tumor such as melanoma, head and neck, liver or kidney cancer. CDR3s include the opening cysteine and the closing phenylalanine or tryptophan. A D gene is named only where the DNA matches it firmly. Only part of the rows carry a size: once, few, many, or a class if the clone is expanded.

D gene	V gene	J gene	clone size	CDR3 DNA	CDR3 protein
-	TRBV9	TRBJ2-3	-	TGTGCCAGCAGCTCCGGTAGCGGATTCACAGATACGCAGTATTTT	CASSSGSGFTDTQYF
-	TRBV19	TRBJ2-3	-	TGTGCCAGTAGTATTACTCCCGGTTTCGTAGCGACCTCAGATACGCAGTATTTT	CASSITPGFVATSDTQYF
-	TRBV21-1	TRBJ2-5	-	TGTGCCAGCAGGGGGAGTCCTGAGGGAAAGGTAGAGACCCAGTACTTC	CASRGSPEGKVETQYF
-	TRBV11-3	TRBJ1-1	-	TGTGCCAGCAGCTTACGGGGGAGCACTGAAGCTTTCTTT	CASSLRGSTEAFF
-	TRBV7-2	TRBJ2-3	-	TGTGCCAGCAGCTTAGGCGCAGGGGCGGGAGATACGCAGTATTTT	CASSLGAGAGDTQYF
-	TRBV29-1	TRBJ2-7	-	TGCAGCGTTCGGACGCGTGTGGGCGAGCAGTACTTC	CSVRTRVGEQYF
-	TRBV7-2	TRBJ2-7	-	TGTGCCAGCAGCTTAAATTCCTACGAGCAGTACTTC	CASSLNSYEQYF
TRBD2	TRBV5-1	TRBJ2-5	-	TGCGCCAGCAGCGCTAGCGGGGGGGCTGAGACCCAGTACTTC	CASSASGGAETQYF
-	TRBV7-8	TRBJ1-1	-	TGTGCCAGCAGCTTAATGGAGCGGGTCACTGAAGCTTTCTTT	CASSLMERVTEAFF
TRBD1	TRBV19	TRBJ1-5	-	TGTGCCAGCCGACAGGGGGAGTGGGATAGCAATCAGCCCCAGCATTTT	CASRQGEWDSNQPQHF
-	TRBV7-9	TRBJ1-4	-	TGTGCCAGCAGCCCCGGTGGAACTAATGAAAAACTGTTTTTT	CASSPGGTNEKLFF
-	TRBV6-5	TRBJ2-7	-	TGTGCCAGCAGTTATAAGGCCGCAGGAACCTACGAGCAGTACTTC	CASSYKAAGTYEQYF
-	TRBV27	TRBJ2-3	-	TGTGCCAGCAGTTTATATAGGGGGGGGACAGTAGCCACAGATACGCAGTATTTT	CASSLYRGGTVATDTQYF
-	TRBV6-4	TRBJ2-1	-	TGTGCCAGCATTGAGAGGGCTAGCCTCCCCAGGTTGGATGAGCAGTTCTTC	CASIERASLPRLDEQFF
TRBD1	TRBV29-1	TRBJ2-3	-	TGCAGCGCCGGTCGGACAGGGGCTTCGGCAGATACGCAGTATTTT	CSAGRTGASADTQYF
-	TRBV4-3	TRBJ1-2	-	TGCGCCAGCAGCCAAGGGGTACACTATGGCTACACCTTC	CASSQGVHYGYTF
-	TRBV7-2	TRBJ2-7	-	TGTGCCAGCAGCCCCCCCTCCTACGAGCAGTACTTC	CASSPPSYEQYF
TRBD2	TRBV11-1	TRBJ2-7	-	TGTGCCAGCAGCATCCGCTCCACTAGCGGTCCAGTTTTC	CASSIRSTSGPVF
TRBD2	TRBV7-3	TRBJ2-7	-	TGTGCCAGCAGCTTAACTGGACTAGCGGGGGGAGGCGAGCAGTACTTC	CASSLTGLAGGGEQYF
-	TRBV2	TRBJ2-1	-	TGTGCCAGCAAAACCACTAGCATCTACAATGAGCAGTTCTTC	CASKTTSIYNEQFF
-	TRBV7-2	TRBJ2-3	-	TGTGCCAGCAGCTTATGGTCTCGTACAGATACGCAGTATTTT	CASSLWSRTDTQYF
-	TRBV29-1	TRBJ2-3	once	TGCAGCGTGTCGACCGACTCAGATACGCAGTATTTT	CSVSTDSDTQYF
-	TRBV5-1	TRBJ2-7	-	TGCGCCAGCAGGGTTTCGGGCGGGACCTACGAGCAGTACTTC	CASRVSGGTYEQYF
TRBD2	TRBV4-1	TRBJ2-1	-	TGCGCCAGCAGCCACGTGGGGGGGGTCTCCTACAATGAGCAGTTCTTC	CASSHVGGVSYNEQFF
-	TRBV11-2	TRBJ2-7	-	TGTGCCAGCAGCTTAGGCGAAGTGACCTACGAGCAGTACTTC	CASSLGEVTYEQYF
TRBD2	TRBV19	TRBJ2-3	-	TGTGCCAGTAGTATAGATGGCGGACTAGGCGCAGATACGCAGTATTTT	CASSIDGGLGADTQYF
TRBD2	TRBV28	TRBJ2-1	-	TGTGCCAGCATCTCCGGGGGGGTCGGCAATGAGCAGTTCTTC	CASISGGVGNEQFF
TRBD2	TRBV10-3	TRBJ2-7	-	TGTGCCATCAACCCTTCGACTAGCGGGGAGGGCGAGCAGTACTTC	CAINPSTSGEGEQYF
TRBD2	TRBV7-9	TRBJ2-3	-	TGTGCCAGCAGCTTAGCGATGGCTAGCGGGGGTCTTGATACGCAGTATTTT	CASSLAMASGGLDTQYF
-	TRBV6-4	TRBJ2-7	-	TGTGCCAGGCTGGGTGGGGGGGAGCAGTACTTC	CARLGGGEQYF
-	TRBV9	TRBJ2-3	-	TGTGCCAGCAGCGCCAAAGGATACTCGGGGGCTAGCACAGATACGCAGTATTTT	CASSAKGYSGASTDTQYF
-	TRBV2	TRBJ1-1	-	TGTGCCAGCAGTGGGACTTTAGGGAACACTGAAGCTTTCTTT	CASSGTLGNTEAFF
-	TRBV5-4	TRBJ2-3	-	TGTGCCAGCAGGGGTAGGAGCGGCGCAGATACGCAGTATTTT	CASRGRSGADTQYF
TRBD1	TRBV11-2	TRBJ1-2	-	TGTGCCAGCAGCTTACTCCCAGGGGGCTATGGCTACACCTTC	CASSLLPGGYGYTF
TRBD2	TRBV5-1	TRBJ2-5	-	TGCGCCAGCAGCTTGAGTGCTAGCGGGGGGCTCGGGGTCCGGACCCAGTACTTC	CASSLSASGGLGVRTQYF
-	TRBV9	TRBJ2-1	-	TGTGCCAGCAGCCCCCGGACTGAAGGGCGCCTGAAGCAGTTCTTC	CASSPRTEGRLKQFF
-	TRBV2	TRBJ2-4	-	TGTGCCAGCAGTGATGTCGGGGGAGCCAAAAACATTCAGTACTTC	CASSDVGGAKNIQYF
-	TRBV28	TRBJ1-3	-	TGTGCCAGCATCCCTTCTTGGCGTTTCTCTGGAAACACCATATATTTT	CASIPSWRFSGNTIYF
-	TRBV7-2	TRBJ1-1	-	TGTGCCAGCAGCTTACCTGGGGCAGCTGAAGCTTTCTTT	CASSLPGAAEAFF
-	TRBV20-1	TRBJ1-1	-	TGCAGTGCTAGCGGACAGCCGGAAGCTTTCTTT	CSASGQPEAFF
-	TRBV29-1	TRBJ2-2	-	TGCAGCGTTGGGACACCCTCGAACACCGGGGAGCTGTTTTTT	CSVGTPSNTGELFF
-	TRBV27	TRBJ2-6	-	TGTGCCAGCAGTTTTTACAGGGATGGGGCCAACGTCCTGACTTTC	CASSFYRDGANVLTF
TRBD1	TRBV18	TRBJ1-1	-	TGTGCCAGCTCACCCCGTACAGGGGATACTGAAGCTTTCTTT	CASSPRTGDTEAFF